Shown below are 23 T cell receptor beta chains from a single sample sequenced in a study of T cell responses to AZD1222 COVID-19 vaccine. Sequenced by immunoSEQ multiplex PCR; TCRdb stores in-frame clones only, minus some. Here the sample spans 150,000 to 250,000 clones, approximately 93% being singletons. Sequencing was performed on peripheral blood, taken 28 days after the second AZD1222 dose. The source is an adult who received the AZD1222 COVID-19 vaccine.

This clone has only a few counts. The V and J genes are TRBV19 and TRBJ1-2; TRBD1 agrees at 11 bases. The CDR3 spans 16 residues. Germline V gene data show CDR1 as LNHDA and CDR2 as SQIVND (reference sequence). Trimming removed 5 bases from V and 4 bases from J; junction bases left unmatched: 9. CDR3 loop: CASSAYRDRGTYGYTF. Written as DNA, the CDR3 is TGTGCCAGTAGTGCATACCGGGACAGGGGGACCTATGGCTACACCTTC.

A single count supports this clone. The chain uses TRBV28 and TRBJ1-4; 10 nucleotides line up with TRBD1. With 5 bases clipped from V and 7 bases from J, the junction kept 7 bases outside the gene matches. The CDR3 sequence is 15 residues long. Germline-derived CDR1 and CDR2 are MDHEN and SYDVKM. The CDR3, as DNA: TGTGCCAGCAGTCTTGGGGGGACAGGGGTTGAAAAACTGTTTTTT. The encoded protein is CASSLGGTGVEKLFF.

J is TRBJ2-5 and V is TRBV6-5; 7 bases align to TRBD1. Unmatched junction bases numbered 5, after V lost 5 bases and J lost 5 bases. This CDR3 spans 13 amino acids. CDR1 is MNHEY, CDR2 SVGAGI, per germline. The CDR3 DNA is TGTGCCAGCAGTAGACAGGGTGGGGAGACCCAGTACTTC. It is translated as CASSRQGGETQYF.

V gene TRBV27 combines with J gene TRBJ2-1; 13 bases agree with TRBD2. The CDR3 loop spans 18 amino acids. V was pared by 5 bases and J by 4 bases, with 11 bases of the junction left unmatched. CDR1 is MNHEY and CDR2 is SMNVEV in the germline V gene (reference sequence). The CDR3 sequence: CASSAFRLAGGPYNEQFF. In nucleotides, the CDR3 is TGTGCCAGCAGTGCCTTCCGACTAGCGGGGGGCCCTTACAATGAGCAGTTCTTC.

V is TRBV3-1 (or the pseudogene TRBV3-2) and J is TRBJ2-7; TRBD2 matches at 9 bases. Unmatched junction bases numbered 11, after V lost 4 bases and J lost 4 bases. The CDR3 totals 16 residues. CDR1 and CDR2 (germline): LGHDT, YNNKEL (reference sequence). Written as DNA, the CDR3 is TGTGCCAGCAGCCCGGGTGGCGGGGGGGCCTGGTACGAGCAGTACTTC. Its translation is CASSPGGGGAWYEQYF.

This clone has only one observation. V gene TRBV12-3 or TRBV12-4 combines with J gene TRBJ2-7, with D possibly called TRBD1 or TRBD2 (6 bases each). This CDR3 has 13 amino acids. V dropped 8 bases and J dropped 5 bases, with 16 bases sitting between them. CDR3 region: CASARGGPHEQYF. CDR3 in DNA: TGTGCCAGCGCTAGAGGGGGGCCACACGAGCAGTACTTC.

The chain combines TRBV5-4 with TRBJ2-7, with 8 positions matching TRBD1. Per the germline V gene, CDR1 is SGHNT and CDR2 is YYREEE (reference sequence). The junction had 9 bases not matched to a gene; V was cut back by 4 bases and J by 3 bases. This CDR3 comprises 15 residues. The CDR3 region is CASSPGTGGFYEQYF. The CDR3, as DNA: TGTGCCAGCAGCCCAGGGACAGGCGGTTTCTACGAGCAGTACTTC.

The chain has TRBV18 and TRBJ2-4; D is perhaps TRBD2 (5 bases). The germline V gene encodes CDR1 KGHSH and CDR2 LQKENI. The CDR3 consists of 15 residues. V was shortened by 0 bases and J by 7 bases, with 13 bases between the two germline ends. CDR3 protein: CASSPPNSRGNIQYF. The CDR3, as DNA: TGTGCCAGCTCACCACCGAACAGCAGAGGGAACATTCAGTACTTC.

This clone was seen more than once but under ten times. The gene calls are TRBV27 and TRBJ2-7; D might be TRBD1 or TRBD2, each matching 5 bases. This CDR3 contains 12 residues. Germline V gene lookup returns CDR1 MNHEY and CDR2 SMNVEV (reference sequence). Trimming took off 5 bases at V and 7 bases at J, with 12 bases between the two ends. CDR3 coding DNA: TGTGCCAGCAGTACTGTAGGGGAGGAGCAGTACTTC. Its translation: CASSTVGEEQYF.

The V call is TRBV19, the J call TRBJ1-5, with 7 nucleotides matching TRBD1. CDR1 and CDR2 (germline): LNHDA, SQIVND (reference sequence). V lost 4 bases, J lost 7 bases, and 19 bases stayed unmatched. This CDR3 comprises 18 residues. Written as DNA, the CDR3 is TGTGCCAGTAGTAAGAACCCCAGGGACAGCAGCACGGGGCAGCCCCAGCATTTT. Its protein product is CASSKNPRDSSTGQPQHF.

About this clone itself: The sample contains more than one DNA sequence encoding this CDR3. The chain has TRBV2 and TRBJ1-1; D unresolved. Germline V gene lookup returns CDR1 SNHLY and CDR2 FYNNEI. This CDR3 comprises 11 residues. V gave up 1 base and J gave up 5 bases, with 2 bases separating them. CDR3 nucleotides: TGTGCCAGCAGTGAAGGGACTGAAGCTTTCTTT. Its translation: CASSEGTEAFF.

The genes are TRBV30 and TRBJ1-6; D ambiguous. The germline V and J ends were trimmed by 3 bases and 8 bases, with 11 bases remaining between them. The CDR3 is 13 residues long. Germline V gene sequence: CDR1 GTSNPN, CDR2 SVGIG (reference sequence). The CDR3 DNA is TGTGCCTGGAGACGTGGGGATTATTCACCCCTCCACTTT. Translating gives CAWRRGDYSPLHF.

This chain links TRBV7-2 with TRBJ1-6; D gene uncertain. Per germline, CDR1 SGHTA and CDR2 FQGNSA. Trimming cost V 1 base and J 15 bases, with 13 bases left between them. This CDR3 region has 13 residues. CDR3 bases: TGTGCCAGCAGCTTAGACGTTAGGCAATTCCTCCACTTT. Its protein product is CASSLDVRQFLHF.

The chain couples TRBV5-1 to TRBJ2-3, with D perhaps TRBD1 (6 bases). V was pared by 3 bases and J by 1 base, with 12 bases between. There are 15 residues in the CDR3. CDR1 SGHRS and CDR2 YFSETQ come from the germline V gene. CDR3 residues: CASSSNGQRTDTQYF. In nucleotides, the CDR3 is TGCGCCAGCAGCTCGAACGGACAGCGCACAGATACGCAGTATTTT.

The gene calls are TRBV9 and TRBJ1-6; D is uncertain. The germline V and J ends were trimmed by 4 bases and 9 bases, with 20 bases remaining between them. This CDR3 has 16 residues. The V gene's germline CDR1 is SGDLS and CDR2 YYNGEE. As DNA, the CDR3 is TGTGCCAGCAGCCCCCGCCTGGAGGCATGGGGTTCACCCCTCCACTTT. It codes for CASSPRLEAWGSPLHF.

CDR3 DNA sequence: TGTGCCAGCAGCTTAAGGGGGACAGGGGGCGTCTCTGGCTACACCTTC. Its protein product is CASSLRGTGGVSGYTF. The V gene is TRBV7-3, the J gene TRBJ1-2; 12 bases match TRBD1. The V and J ends lost 1 base and 7 bases, in that order; junction bases with no gene match: 7. The CDR3 has 16 amino acids. Germline V gene data show CDR1 as SGHTA and CDR2 as FQGTGA.

This chain links TRBV9 with TRBJ2-3, with TRBD1 as a possible D gene (6 bases). Deletions cut 0 bases from V and 1 base from J, with 9 bases between. Germline V CDR1 and CDR2: SGDLS, YYNGEE. The CDR3 contains 15 residues. This CDR3 is CASSVGGPGTDTQYF. The CDR3 DNA sequence: TGTGCCAGCAGCGTAGGGGGGCCGGGCACAGATACGCAGTATTTT. The whole variable domain, remainder taken from reference TRBV9 and TRBJ2-3, is DSGVTQTPKHLITATGQRVTLRCSPRSGDLSVYWYQQSLDQGLQFLIQYYNGEERAKGNILERFSAQQFPDLHSELNLSSLELGDSALYFCASSVGGPGTDTQYFGPGTRLTVL.

The chain employs TRBV5-4 and TRBJ1-1; D possibly corresponds to TRBD1 (5 bases). Germline CDR1 SGHNT, CDR2 YYREEE (reference sequence). Between the trimmed V and J ends, which lost 4 bases and 0 bases, there was a span of 16 bases. The CDR3 consists of 16 residues. The CDR3 region has the DNA TGTGCCAGCAGCCTGAAAACGGGGGTTTTGAACACTGAAGCTTTCTTT. Protein sequence: CASSLKTGVLNTEAFF.

CDR3 nucleotide sequence: TGTGCCAGCTCCCCGGCACAGGGGGATCCCTTTAACTATGGCTACACCTTC. Its protein is CASSPAQGDPFNYGYTF. The chain recombines TRBV18 with TRBJ1-2; 8 bases fit TRBD1. This CDR3 contains 17 residues. Germline V gene data show CDR1 as KGHSH and CDR2 as LQKENI. V was pared by 6 bases and J by 1 base, with 13 bases of the junction left unmatched.

V is TRBV6-2 or TRBV6-3 and J is TRBJ1-2; 7 bases map to TRBD1. The germline gives CDR1 MNHEY, CDR2 SVGEGT. CDR3 length: 18 residues. Trimming at V came to 5 bases and at J to 1 base, leaving 16 bases not matched to a gene. DNA of the CDR3: TGTGCCAGCAGTCGTACACTCCTTCCGGGACAGATTAACTATGGCTACACCTTC. Amino acids: CASSRTLLPGQINYGYTF.

The chain links TRBV5-8 to TRBJ1-5; 8 nucleotides line up with TRBD1. Germline CDR1 is SGHTS and CDR2 is YDEGEE. This CDR3 spans 16 amino acids. V gave up 4 bases and J gave up 0 bases; unmatched junction bases: 6. The CDR3 loop is CASSHGTGNSNQPQHF. For the CDR3, the DNA is TGTGCCAGCAGCCACGGGACAGGCAATAGCAATCAGCCCCAGCATTTT.

The gene calls are TRBV7-9 and TRBJ2-2, with 11 bases aligning to TRBD1. The V and J ends lost 5 bases and 4 bases, in that order; junction bases with no gene match: 3. Looked up from germline, CDR1 is SEHNR and CDR2 is FQNEAQ (reference sequence). CDR3 length: 15 amino acids. The chain's CDR3 is CASSQGTGGTGELFF. DNA for the CDR3: TGTGCCAGCAGCCAGGGGACAGGGGGCACCGGGGAGCTGTTTTTT.

The J gene is TRBJ2-2, the V gene TRBV29-1; D not resolved. The CDR3 has 13 residues. The V gene lost 8 bases and the J gene lost 2 bases, with 12 bases spanning the gap. The V gene's germline CDR1 is SQVTM and CDR2 ANQGSEA. The CDR3 loop reads CSSRTENTGELFF. DNA for the CDR3: TGCAGCTCACGGACCGAAAACACCGGGGAGCTGTTTTTT.